The rows below give T cell receptor beta chains drawn from one sample of a study of prognosis after radiotherapy for stage I lung cancer. TCRdb re-analysed the multiplex PCR reads in MiXCR, keeping a single row per CDR3 protein. The data contain roughly 26,000 distinct CDR3 sequences, 25% to 35% of them singletons. Here the sequenced sample was PBMCs, taken before or after stereotactic body radiation therapy (not recorded which). The receptors originated from a donor of 50 years or more with non-small cell lung cancer. CDR3s include the opening cysteine and the closing phenylalanine or tryptophan. A D gene is named only where the DNA matches it firmly. Where a row states a size, it is once, few, many or the class of an expanded clone; other rows omit it.

NA,TRBV5-1,20,NA,CASSFYICSARTYLSYEQYF
NA,TRBV2,14,many,CASSDAFSYNEQFF
NA,TRBV11-2,13,many,CASTSGFQETQYF
NA,TRBV6-5,12,NA,CASSYSRGEQFF
NA,TRBV3-1,14,many,CASSQDGGYQPQHF
TRBD2,TRBV6-2/TRBV6-3,15,NA,CASKTTSHSYHEQFF
NA,TRBV11-3,14,many,CASSLGGFGNTIYF
TRBD1,TRBV2,15,many,CASSEAQGALTEAFF
TRBD2,TRBV19,15,NA,CASSGGGAVSYKQYF
NA,TRBV9,16,NA,CASSPQRAKVSNEQFF
NA,TRBV12-3/TRBV12-4,15,many,CASSFGAQGNQPQHF
TRBD2,TRBV3-1,16,many,CASSQDRVRGAYEQYF
NA,TRBV2,16,many,CASRSIRVHGSGGYTF
TRBD2,TRBV6-2/TRBV6-3,15,few,CASSLQRGGRGEQFF
TRBD2,TRBV13,14,many,CASSPGLGKETQYF
NA,TRBV12-3/TRBV12-4,16,many,CASTTRGDNAGNTIYF
NA,TRBV28,13,NA,CASSKWSNQPQHF
NA,TRBV28,14,many,CATTPTRAPYEQYF
NA,TRBV6-1,14,many,CASIKAYLTDTQYF
NA,TRBV12-3/TRBV12-4,14,many,CASSKTGPNQPQHF
TRBD1,TRBV6-2/TRBV6-3,14,many,CASSLPRQGIRYTF
NA,TRBV11-2,14,NA,CASTMTSSYNEQFF
NA,TRBV5-6,13,many,CASSLASFLEAFF
TRBD1,TRBV2,14,many,CASSMTGYTGELFF
NA,TRBV20-1,15,many,CSASWALIAKNIQYF
TRBD2,TRBV11-2,15,many,CASGLAGVPGAEQFF
TRBD2,TRBV10-3,15,few,CATSPGLVNTDTQYF
TRBD2,TRBV6-2/TRBV6-3,15,many,CASRRLAGGEGTQYF
NA,TRBV11-2,13,many,CASSLWGNTEAFF
NA,TRBV9,14,many,CASSVATYNNEQFF
TRBD1,TRBV30,15,many,CAWSEGQGGREKLFF
NA,TRBV6-5,18,many,CASSYSGLYSSYNSPLHF
TRBD1,TRBV12-5,16,NA,CASGWDPTGGNEKLFF
NA,TRBV6-1,16,many,CASSEHPRVDSGELFF
TRBD1,TRBV7-8,15,many,CASSFQTGGSYEQYF
NA,TRBV6-5,14,many,CASSYGGYNQPQHF
NA,TRBV15,15,many,CATSRAPGWAGELFF
TRBD1,TRBV5-1,16,many,CASSLDPGTGQETQYF
NA,TRBV29-1,13,many,CSGTWDHPDEQYF
NA,TRBV10-3,18,many,CAISEPHGRVGGNTEAFF
TRBD1,TRBV5-8,15,many,CASSLPGQGHYGYTF